What follows are 9 T cell receptor beta chains derived from one specimen sequenced in a study of blood T cell repertoires in COVID-19. Assay: immunoSEQ multiplex PCR; the TCRdb copy retains only in-frame clones and omits some. The sample contains over 150,000 clones, 85% to 90% of which appear only once. The sample taken for sequencing was peripheral blood. The source is a woman aged 18-30 years who had recovered from COVID-19.

The rearrangement links TRBV27 to TRBJ2-3; 8 bases align to TRBD2. The trim removed 1 base at V and 3 bases at J, leaving 6 bases unmatched. The CDR3 spans 16 residues. Germline V lookup: CDR1 MNHEY, CDR2 SMNVEV (reference sequence). CDR3: CASSLLAGGMTDTQYF. CDR3 in DNA: TGTGCCAGCAGTTTATTGGCGGGAGGAATGACAGATACGCAGTATTTT.

J is TRBJ1-1 and V is TRBV6-4; tentative D call: TRBD1 (6 bases). Trimming took 6 bases from V and 1 from J, leaving 9 bases between them. Germline CDR1 MRHNA, CDR2 SNTAGT. The CDR3 extends over 13 amino acids. Here the CDR3 reads CASSETGNTEAFF. CDR3 DNA: TGTGCCAGCAGCGAGACAGGGAACACTGAAGCTTTCTTT.

Note on this clone: At one end the junction does not follow the germline gene, possibly because of a read error. The V call is TRBV6-2 or TRBV6-3, the J call TRBJ1-4, with a possible D match to TRBD1 (6 bases). Looked up from germline, CDR1 is MNHEY and CDR2 is SVGEGT. The CDR3 has 15 residues. CDR3: CASRYLQGIEEKLFF. The CDR3 coding sequence is TGTGCCAGCAGGTACTTACAGGGAATCGAAGAAAAACTGTTTTTT.

This clone was seen just once. CDR3 protein: CASSQDGVGTEAFF. Written as DNA, the CDR3 is TGCGCCAGCAGCCAAGACGGGGTAGGCACTGAAGCTTTCTTT. This rearrangement joins TRBV4-1 to TRBJ1-1; D unclear. V was shortened by 0 bases and J by 4 bases, with 9 bases between the two germline ends. This CDR3 comprises 14 residues. Per germline, CDR1 MGHRA and CDR2 YSYEKL.

This chain uses TRBV9 with TRBJ2-5; a weak D match, TRBD1 (5 bases). Germline assignment: CDR1 SGDLS and CDR2 YYNGEE. V lost 0 bases and J lost 0, with 12 bases in between. The CDR3 length is 16 residues. Written as DNA, the CDR3 is TGTGCCAGCAGCGTAGAAGGGGCGACTTACCAAGAGACCCAGTACTTC. It is translated as CASSVEGATYQETQYF.

This sequence joins TRBV7-2 and TRBJ1-5; no clear D. The germline V gene encodes CDR1 SGHTA and CDR2 FQGNSA. V was pared by 2 bases and J by 7 bases, with 15 bases between. This CDR3 is 15 amino acids long. The CDR3 region is CASSLSPPGSQPQHF. CDR3 bases: TGTGCCAGCAGCTTAAGCCCCCCCGGGTCGCAGCCCCAGCATTTT.

The chain couples TRBV7-9 to TRBJ1-5; 7 bases are shared with TRBD1. The CDR3 runs 15 residues. Germline values: CDR1 SEHNR, CDR2 FQNEAQ (reference sequence). V lost 0 bases and J lost 3; bases outside the gene matches: 2. CDR3 bases: TGTGCCAGCAGCTTAGCGGGACAGATCAATCAGCCCCAGCATTTT. Its protein is CASSLAGQINQPQHF.

This sequence joins TRBV6-9 and TRBJ1-2, with 8 bases that match TRBD1. CDR3 size: 13 residues. CDR1 and CDR2 (germline): MNHGY, SVAAGI. Trimming removed 5 bases from V and 4 bases from J; junction bases left unmatched: 3. DNA for the CDR3: TGTGCCAGCAGTCCTACAGGGGGCTATGGCTACACCTTC. It yields the protein CASSPTGGYGYTF.

The chain is built from TRBV20-1 and TRBJ2-7; D unresolved. With 6 bases removed from V and 5 bases from J, the gap between germline ends came to 8 bases. Per the germline V gene, CDR1 is DFQATT and CDR2 is SNEGSKA (reference sequence). The CDR3 sequence is 10 residues long. DNA for the CDR3: TGCAGTGCCTCCGGTAACGAGCAGTACTTC. It translates to CSASGNEQYF.